The next 26 T cell receptor beta chains were all read from a single sample in a study of shared clonotypes between healthy human individuals. Repertoires were generated with immunoSEQ multiplex PCR, while TCRdb's copy carries only in-frame clones and drops some. The table records 2.3 million or so clones, over 90% of them present only once. The sequenced material came from naive CD4+ T cells from PBMCs. Indicated subset: CD45RA+ positively selected. Receptors were obtained from a young man in good health. Some clones in this sample may be carry-over from other donors' samples.

The chain couples TRBV2 to TRBJ2-5; TRBD1 matches 8 bases. Germline values: CDR1 SNHLY, CDR2 FYNNEI. Losses at the gene ends were 10 bases for V and 4 bases for J; bases not matched to a gene: 5. CDR3 length equals 12 residues. DNA of the CDR3: TGTGCCAACAGAGACAGGGGAGAGACCCAGTACTTC. Translated, it gives CANRDRGETQYF. Looking up the rest from reference TRBV2 and TRBJ2-5 gives the full variable domain: EPEVTQTPSHQVTQMGQEVILRCVPISNHLYFYWYRQILGQKVEFLVSFYNNEISEKSEIFDDQFSVERPDGSNFTLKIRSTKLEDSAMYFCANRDRGETQYFGPGTRLLVL.

The chain combines TRBV28 with TRBJ1-1, with a possible D match to TRBD1 (5 bases). Germline V gene lookup returns CDR1 MDHEN and CDR2 SYDVKM. The CDR3 spans 14 residues. The V and J ends lost 3 bases and 4 bases respectively, with 12 bases between them. This CDR3 reads CASSLLGGFTEAFF. CDR3 sequence (DNA): TGTGCCAGCAGTTTGTTGGGGGGATTCACTGAAGCTTTCTTT.

To note about this clone: The same CDR3 also results from other DNA sequences found in this sample. The chain uses TRBV5-1 and TRBJ1-4; 10 bases agree with TRBD1. The CDR3 sequence is 14 residues long. Germline-derived CDR1 and CDR2 are SGHRS and YFSETQ. V was pared by 3 bases and J by 8 bases, with 4 bases of the junction left unmatched. The CDR3 DNA reads as TGCGCCAGCAGCTGGGGACAGGGGTACGAAAAACTGTTTTTT. Translating it yields CASSWGQGYEKLFF.

This clone was seen a handful of times. The rearrangement uses TRBV28 and TRBJ1-4, with D possibly TRBD1 on 6 matching bases. Germline CDR1 and CDR2: MDHEN and SYDVKM. Trimming took off 5 bases at V and 8 bases at J, with 6 bases between the two ends. The CDR3 loop spans 11 amino acids. The CDR3 loop is CASSTGEKLFF. Written as DNA, the CDR3 is TGTGCCAGCAGTACAGGGGAAAAACTGTTTTTT.

V gene TRBV9 combines with J gene TRBJ1-3; 8 bases match TRBD1. This CDR3 comprises 14 residues. Per germline, CDR1 SGDLS and CDR2 YYNGEE. Trimming at V came to 7 bases and at J to 4 bases, leaving 7 bases not matched to a gene. The CDR3 spells CASGGDRSGNTIYF. Written as DNA, the CDR3 is TGTGCCAGCGGAGGGGACAGGTCGGGAAACACCATATATTTT. The complete variable domain, with remaining parts taken from reference TRBV9 and TRBJ1-3, reads DSGVTQTPKHLITATGQRVTLRCSPRSGDLSVYWYQQSLDQGLQFLIQYYNGEERAKGNILERFSAQQFPDLHSELNLSSLELGDSALYFCASGGDRSGNTIYFGEGSWLTVV.

CDR3: CATREGNEKLFF. CDR3 DNA: TGTGCCACCCGGGAGGGTAATGAAAAACTGTTTTTT. This sequence joins TRBV19 and TRBJ1-4; no clear D. Germline V lookup: CDR1 LNHDA, CDR2 SQIVND (reference sequence). The CDR3 has 12 residues. Trimming took 10 bases from V and 4 from J, leaving 10 bases between them.

This clone was seen a few times. This CDR3 is also generated by other DNA sequences in the sample. The CDR3 region is CAWTRGETEAFF. The CDR3 DNA reads TGTGCCTGGACCAGGGGAGAGACTGAAGCTTTCTTT. The rearrangement links TRBV30 to TRBJ1-1; D possibly corresponds to TRBD1 (6 bases). The germline V and J ends were trimmed by 4 bases and 5 bases, with 11 bases remaining between them. The CDR3 has 12 amino acids. Per the germline V gene, CDR1 is GTSNPN and CDR2 is SVGIG (reference sequence).

The V gene is TRBV5-6, the J gene TRBJ2-2; D remains ambiguous. This CDR3 contains 16 residues. Trimming shortened V by 0 bases and J by 3 bases, and 12 bases separated the two germline ends. The germline CDR1 and CDR2 sequences are SGHDT and YYEEEE. The CDR3 here is CASSLEGFSYTGELFF. DNA of the CDR3: TGTGCCAGCAGCTTGGAGGGCTTCTCGTACACCGGGGAGCTGTTTTTT.

The chain combines TRBV5-1 with TRBJ2-5, with D possibly being TRBD2 (5 bases). The CDR3 runs 14 residues. From germline, CDR1 is SGHRS and CDR2 YFSETQ. V lost 4 bases and J lost 2, with 12 bases in between. CDR3 protein: CASSRLADQETQYF. The DNA for the CDR3 is TGCGCCAGCAGCCGTCTAGCAGATCAAGAGACCCAGTACTTC.

The V gene is TRBV6-5, the J gene TRBJ2-5; 10 bases line up with TRBD1. Germline loops: CDR1 MNHEY, CDR2 SVGAGI. The CDR3 loop spans 14 amino acids. V lost 6 bases to trimming and J lost 5 bases; unmatched junction nucleotides: 6. The CDR3 nucleotides read TGTGCCAGCAGGGCCGGGACAGGGGTCGAGACCCAGTACTTC. Protein: CASRAGTGVETQYF.

A word on this clone: Within the sample, other DNA sequences also encode this same CDR3. The CDR3 sequence: CASSFLAGSTDTQYF. The CDR3 DNA sequence: TGCGCCAGCAGCTTTCTAGCGGGGAGCACAGATACGCAGTATTTT. This sequence joins TRBV5-1 and TRBJ2-3, with 9 bases fitting TRBD2. This CDR3 has 15 residues. Germline CDR1 is SGHRS and CDR2 is YFSETQ. The ends lost 2 bases at V and 0 bases at J; junction bases unmatched: 1.

The chain combines TRBV7-9 with TRBJ1-1, with D unclear. V lost 7 bases, J lost 1 base, and 13 bases lay in between. Germline V lookup: CDR1 SEHNR, CDR2 FQNEAQ (reference sequence). This CDR3 has 14 amino acids. CDR3 bases: TGTGCCAGCACCAGGCCGCAGCAGAACACTGAAGCTTTCTTT. Encoded protein: CASTRPQQNTEAFF.

In DNA, the CDR3 is TGCGCCAGCAGCTCCGGGACAGGGTGGGGAGATACGCAGTATTTT. Its protein product is CASSSGTGWGDTQYF. The V and J genes are TRBV5-1 and TRBJ2-3; 9 bases are a match to TRBD1. The CDR3 has 15 amino acids. V lost 3 bases and J lost 5; bases outside the gene matches: 7. Germline V gene sequence: CDR1 SGHRS, CDR2 YFSETQ.

V and J are TRBV11-2 and TRBJ1-2, with D hard to call. CDR3 length: 14 residues. Germline values: CDR1 SGHAT, CDR2 FQNNGV. Trimming removed 3 bases from V and 5 bases from J, with 13 bases in between. For the CDR3, the DNA is TGTGCCAGCAGCTTTTCGCCTTCCGCGTATGGCTACACCTTC. This codes for CASSFSPSAYGYTF.

The V gene is TRBV19, the J gene TRBJ1-1; 8 bases agree with TRBD1. Germline V gene sequence: CDR1 LNHDA, CDR2 SQIVND (reference sequence). The CDR3 has 13 amino acids. The J segment lost 5 bases and the V segment lost 4 bases, leaving 3 bases of the junction unmatched. The CDR3 DNA follows: TGTGCCAGTAGTACGACAGGGGTTACTGAAGCTTTCTTT. This sequence encodes CASSTTGVTEAFF.

This sequence joins TRBV14 and TRBJ1-2, with a weak D call TRBD1 (6 bases). V gave up 1 base and J gave up 5 bases, with 11 bases separating them. Germline V lookup: CDR1 SGHDN, CDR2 FVKESK. The CDR3 loop spans 14 amino acids. The CDR3 sequence: CASSQARGRYGYTF. CDR3 bases: TGTGCCAGCAGCCAAGCCAGGGGACGGTATGGCTACACCTTC.

The rearrangement joins TRBV11-2 to TRBJ2-7, with D unresolved. V was clipped by 4 bases and J by 2 bases, with 21 bases between them. Germline V gives CDR1 SGHAT, CDR2 FQNNGV. The length of the CDR3 is 17 residues. The CDR3, as DNA: TGTGCCAGCAGCTCCTCCCGTTCTGGGTGGGGTGCCTACGAGCAGTACTTC. Protein: CASSSSRSGWGAYEQYF.

This clone appeared a single time. This chain uses TRBV30 with TRBJ2-5, with D perhaps being TRBD1 or TRBD2 (5 bases each). Germline V gene lookup returns CDR1 GTSNPN and CDR2 SVGIG (reference sequence). Trimming shortened V by 3 bases and J by 4 bases, and 15 bases separated the two germline ends. The length of the CDR3 is 14 residues. DNA of the CDR3: TGTGCCTGGAGCACTCCAGGGACGGGAGAGACCCAGTACTTC. Amino acids: CAWSTPGTGETQYF.

The CDR3 loop reads CASSIRGEGNQPQHF. The CDR3 bases are TGTGCCAGTAGTATTCGCGGGGAAGGTAATCAGCCCCAGCATTTT. The chain couples TRBV19 to TRBJ1-5; D is uncertain. The CDR3 is made up of 15 amino acids. Per germline, CDR1 LNHDA and CDR2 SQIVND (reference sequence). V was shortened by 3 bases and J by 4 bases, with 13 bases between the two germline ends.

Details on this clone: This same CDR3 is encoded by further DNA sequences in the sample. The V call is TRBV18, the J call TRBJ2-5, with 14 positions matching TRBD2. The CDR3 loop spans 15 amino acids. CDR1 and CDR2 from the germline V gene are KGHSH and LQKENI. V lost 6 bases to trimming and J lost 4 bases; unmatched junction nucleotides: 4. CDR3 in DNA: TGTGCCAGCTCGCCCGGGACTAGCGGGAGAGAGACCCAGTACTTC. Translation: CASSPGTSGRETQYF.

DNA of the CDR3: TGTGCCAGCAGCGTAGGGGGACTCTTCACTGAAGCTTTCTTT. Its protein is CASSVGGLFTEAFF. V and J are TRBV9 and TRBJ1-1, with a tentative D call TRBD1 (5 bases). V gave up 0 bases and J gave up 4 bases, with 10 bases separating them. Germline CDR1 SGDLS, CDR2 YYNGEE. This CDR3 spans 14 amino acids.

The chain is built from TRBV30 and TRBJ1-3, with a possible D match to TRBD1 (6 bases). Germline values: CDR1 GTSNPN, CDR2 SVGIG (reference sequence). This CDR3 is 17 amino acids long. The V and J ends lost 1 base and 0 bases respectively, with 16 bases between them. The CDR3 region is CAWSDLVQGSSGNTIYF. For the CDR3, the DNA is TGTGCCTGGAGTGACCTAGTACAGGGCAGCTCTGGAAACACCATATATTTT.

V usage is TRBV28 and J usage is TRBJ1-2; D uncertain. Trimming cost V 4 bases and J 1 base, with 13 bases left between them. From germline, CDR1 is MDHEN and CDR2 SYDVKM. CDR3 size: 15 residues. For the CDR3, the DNA is TGTGCCAGCAGTTCCCCCGGGTACCTTAACTATGGCTACACCTTC. Amino acids: CASSSPGYLNYGYTF.

A remark on this clone: Different DNA sequences within this sample yield the same CDR3. The genes are TRBV27 and TRBJ2-3, with 9 bases that match TRBD1. J was trimmed by 6 bases and V by 4 bases; bases with no gene match: 2. This CDR3 comprises 13 residues. CDR1 MNHEY and CDR2 SMNVEV come from the germline V gene (reference sequence). CDR3 residues: CASSSDRGDTQYF. DNA of the CDR3: TGTGCCAGCAGTTCAGACAGGGGGGATACGCAGTATTTT.

The chain has TRBV29-1 and TRBJ1-1; perhaps TRBD1 as D (5 bases). CDR3 length equals 13 residues. In germline, CDR1 is SQVTM, CDR2 ANQGSEA. V shed 8 bases and J shed 0 bases, with 13 bases lying between them. The CDR3 DNA reads as TGCAGCTCGAACGGGGCCCTGAACACTGAAGCTTTCTTT. Its protein is CSSNGALNTEAFF.

Concerning this clone: At the DNA level, this CDR3 is encoded by other sequences in the same sample as well. The chain joins TRBV5-1 to TRBJ2-3; D not certain. The V gene lost 2 bases and the J gene lost 0 bases, with 10 bases spanning the gap. The CDR3 contains 15 residues. Germline values: CDR1 SGHRS, CDR2 YFSETQ. The CDR3 region has the DNA TGCGCCAGCAGCTTTACACCGACGAGCACAGATACGCAGTATTTT. Translation gives CASSFTPTSTDTQYF.